The 9 T cell receptor beta chains in this list originate from one sample, sequenced in a study of T-cell reconstitution after alpha-beta-depleted transplantation in children. During its preparation, the TCRbeta library received unique molecular identifiers. TCRdb analysed the PCR reads with MiXCR anew, one entry per CDR3 protein. The profile shows 250,000 or so distinct CDR3 sequences, 24% of them singletons. Sample: PBMCs, mostly from graft donor cells, taken 360 days after TCRalphabeta/CD19-depleted stem cell transplant. The receptor source for this set is a female patient between 2 and 15 years old who had a stem cell transplant for congenital amegakaryocytic thrombocytopenia, so the T cells may come from the graft donor.

The table lists this clonotype with a few counts. The chain couples TRBV29-1 to TRBJ1-5, with D maybe TRBD1 (5 bases). The CDR3 sequence is 13 residues long. Per germline, CDR1 SQVTM and CDR2 ANQGSEA. V was trimmed by 5 bases and J by 2 bases, leaving 10 bases between them. The CDR3 here is CSVRGGGNQPQHF. The CDR3 nucleotides read TGCAGCGTTCGGGGGGGTGGCAATCAGCCCCAGCATTTT.

V gene TRBV20-1 combines with J gene TRBJ2-3; 12 positions agree with TRBD2. The CDR3 totals 14 residues. Germline loops: CDR1 DFQATT, CDR2 SNEGSKA (reference sequence). The V and J ends lost 6 bases and 6 bases, in that order; junction bases with no gene match: 7. The CDR3 region has the DNA TGCAGTGCCAAATCTAGCGGGAGGGCTGATACGCAGTATTTT. Its protein product is CSAKSSGRADTQYF.

About this clonotype: At one boundary the junction diverges from the germline segment, which might be a read error. The chain has TRBV7-8 and TRBJ2-6; D is possibly TRBD1 (5 bases). The CDR3 consists of 18 residues. CDR1 and CDR2 from the germline V gene are SGHVS and FQNEAQ. As DNA, the CDR3 is TGTGCCAGCAGCTTACTACCAAGGATTTCGTCTGGGGCCAACGTCGTGACTTTC. This encodes CASSLLPRISSGANVVTF.

This CDR3 reads CSAGTRLGDTQYF. The DNA for the CDR3 is TGCAGTGCCGGGACTCGGCTCGGAGATACGCAGTATTTT. The chain joins TRBV20-1 to TRBJ2-3; a possible D gene is TRBD2 (6 bases). The CDR3 totals 13 residues. V dropped 6 bases and J dropped 5 bases, with 15 bases sitting between them. Per germline, CDR1 DFQATT and CDR2 SNEGSKA (reference sequence).

J is TRBJ2-5 and V is TRBV27, with D uncertain. Germline CDR1 reads MNHEY; CDR2 reads SMNVEV (reference sequence). This CDR3 spans 13 amino acids. Trimming took 6 bases from V and 2 from J, leaving 10 bases between them. CDR3 amino acids: CASRRLEQETQYF. For the CDR3, the DNA is TGTGCCAGCAGACGACTGGAGCAAGAGACCCAGTACTTC.

This clonotype came up a few times. The V call is TRBV3-1, the J call TRBJ1-5; 8 positions match TRBD1. V dropped 4 bases and J dropped 3; count of bases not matched to a gene: 5. CDR1 and CDR2 from the germline V gene are LGHDT and YNNKEL (reference sequence). This CDR3 spans 15 amino acids. CDR3 nucleotide sequence: TGTGCCAGCAGCCGATCCAGGGGGCCCAATCAGCCCCAGCATTTT. Encoded protein: CASSRSRGPNQPQHF.

This clonotype has a handful of counts. This chain joins TRBV3-1 and TRBJ2-1; TRBD2 matches 7 bases. Per the germline V gene, CDR1 is LGHDT and CDR2 is YNNKEL (reference sequence). CDR3 size: 16 residues. With 6 bases clipped from V and 8 bases from J, the junction kept 16 bases outside the gene matches. CDR3 sequence (DNA): TGTGCCAGCAGTCCCCGCTCTCGAGCGGGGTGGTATGAGCAGTTCTTC. Protein product: CASSPRSRAGWYEQFF.

This clonotype was counted between two and nine times. The chain carries TRBV14 and TRBJ2-3, with D possibly TRBD2 on 7 matching bases. The CDR3 runs 16 residues. CDR1 and CDR2 (germline): SGHDN, FVKESK. V was pared by 0 bases and J by 4 bases, with 14 bases between. CDR3 sequence: CASSQDPWGGPDTQYF. The DNA for the CDR3 is TGTGCCAGCAGCCAAGATCCCTGGGGGGGCCCAGATACGCAGTATTTT.

This chain joins TRBV5-1 and TRBJ1-2, with a tentative D call TRBD1 (6 bases). The germline gives CDR1 SGHRS, CDR2 YFSETQ. The CDR3 runs to 14 residues. The V and J ends lost 0 bases and 8 bases respectively, with 14 bases between them. In DNA form, the CDR3 reads TGCGCCAGCAGCTTGGGTTTTGTTGGGGGCGGCTACACCTTC. It encodes CASSLGFVGGGYTF.